This T cell receptor (beta chain) stems from a study of tumor-infiltrating lymphocytes in localized non-small cell lung cancer. This clone was picked up one time. Its target is unknown. Germline lookup yields CDR1 SGHVS and CDR2 FQNEAQ. This CDR3 has 15 residues. V was trimmed by 1 base and J by 2 bases, leaving 12 bases between them. Overall study results and limits: Different pieces of the same tissue were used for each assay. Recurrence-free survival showed no association with tumor T-cell fraction.

The method was immunoSEQ multiplex PCR; TCRdb's version includes in-frame clones alone and lacks a portion of them. Of about 12,000 clones listed, 65% to 85% were seen once; the top ten hold roughly 12%. The chain recombines TRBV7-8 with TRBJ2-7, with D tentatively TRBD1 (6 bases). The sequence derives from a human donor with non-small cell lung cancer. Input material: lung tumor tissue. The CDR3 protein is CASSLGFGQTYEQYF. The CDR3 DNA is TGTGCCAGCAGCTTAGGGTTCGGACAGACCTACGAGCAGTACTTC.